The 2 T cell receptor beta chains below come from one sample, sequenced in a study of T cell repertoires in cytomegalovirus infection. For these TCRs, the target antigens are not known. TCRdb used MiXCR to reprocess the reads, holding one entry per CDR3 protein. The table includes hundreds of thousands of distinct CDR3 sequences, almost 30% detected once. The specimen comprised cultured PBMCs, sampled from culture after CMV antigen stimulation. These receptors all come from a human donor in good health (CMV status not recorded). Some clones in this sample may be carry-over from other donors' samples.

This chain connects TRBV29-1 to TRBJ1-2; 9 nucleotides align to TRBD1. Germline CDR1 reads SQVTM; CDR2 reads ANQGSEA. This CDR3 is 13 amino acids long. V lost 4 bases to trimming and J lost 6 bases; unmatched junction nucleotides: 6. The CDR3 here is CSVAGTGSNGYTF. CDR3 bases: TGCAGCGTTGCGGGGACAGGGTCAAATGGCTACACCTTC.

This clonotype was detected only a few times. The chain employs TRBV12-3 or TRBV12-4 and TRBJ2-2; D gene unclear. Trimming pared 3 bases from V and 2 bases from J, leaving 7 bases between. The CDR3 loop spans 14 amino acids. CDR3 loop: CASSFTRNTGELFF. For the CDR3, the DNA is TGTGCCAGCAGTTTTACAAGAAACACCGGGGAGCTGTTTTTT.